This TCR beta chain emerged from a study of shared clonotypes between healthy human individuals. There are 14 residues in the CDR3. The germline V gene encodes CDR1 SGHTA and CDR2 FQGTGA. V shed 6 bases, J shed 5 bases, and the junction held 6 bases outside the gene matches. Some clones are missing from TCRdb's copy, which holds only in-frame ones; the method was immunoSEQ multiplex PCR. The sample lists more than 400,000 clones, over 70% seen once, with about 13% in the top ten. The source material was PBMCs. The genes are TRBV7-3 and TRBJ2-1; 8 nucleotides match TRBD2. The source is a woman in her thirties or forties in good health. Some clones in this sample may be carry-over from other donors' samples. The CDR3 DNA reads as TGTGCCAGCAGACGGACTAGCAACAACAATGAGCAGTTCTTC. It is translated as CASRRTSNNNEQFF.